These T cell receptor beta chains were read from a single sample in a study of CD8+CD57+ T cells in acquired aplastic anemia. Each CDR3 protein gets one entry after TCRdb re-called the reads with MiXCR. The sample has some 170,000 distinct CDR3 sequences; more than 45% are singletons. The sequenced material came from sorted CD4+, CD8+, or CD8+CD57+ T cells (not recorded which) from PBMCs. The receptors stem from a human donor with aplastic anemia. Both conserved end residues are part of each CDR3. A D gene is named only where the DNA matches it firmly. Clone size appears in some rows only: once, few, many, or a class for an expanded clone.

v_gene: TRBV10-3; abundance: NA; j_gene: TRBJ2-5; len: 15; d_gene: TRBD2; CDR3nt: TGTGCCAGCAGTGCCGGGACTAGCGGGGGAGAGACCCAGTACTTC; CDR3aa: CASSAGTSGGETQYF
v_gene: TRBV20-1; abundance: NA; j_gene: TRBJ1-2; len: 12; d_gene: NA; CDR3nt: TGCATCGCTTGGGCAGTTAACTATGGCTACACCTTC; CDR3aa: CIAWAVNYGYTF
v_gene: TRBV2; abundance: NA; j_gene: TRBJ2-5; len: 14; d_gene: NA; CDR3nt: TGTGCCAGCAGTGAAGGGGTGGGGCGACAGACCCAGTACTTC; CDR3aa: CASSEGVGRQTQYF
v_gene: TRBV19; abundance: NA; j_gene: TRBJ2-3; len: 14; d_gene: TRBD1; CDR3nt: TGTGCCAGTAGTGCGGGACAGGGGGCGAATACGCAGTATTTT; CDR3aa: CASSAGQGANTQYF
v_gene: TRBV5-6; abundance: many; j_gene: TRBJ2-5; len: 15; d_gene: NA; CDR3nt: TGTGCCAGCAGCGTAGGAACGGGACTCCAAGAGACCCAGTACTTC; CDR3aa: CASSVGTGLQETQYF
v_gene: TRBV5-1; abundance: many; j_gene: TRBJ1-1; len: 16; d_gene: NA; CDR3nt: TGCGCCAGCAGCTTGGAAGGCAGGGCGAAGAACACTGAAGCTTTCTTT; CDR3aa: CASSLEGRAKNTEAFF
v_gene: TRBV29-1; abundance: few; j_gene: TRBJ2-5; len: 13; d_gene: NA; CDR3nt: TGCAGCGTTGATGCGACATGGTTCGAGACCCAGTACTTC; CDR3aa: CSVDATWFETQYF
v_gene: TRBV15; abundance: NA; j_gene: TRBJ2-3; len: 14; d_gene: NA; CDR3nt: TGTGCCACCAGCAGAGGTGGTAGCACAGATACGCAGTATTTT; CDR3aa: CATSRGGSTDTQYF
v_gene: TRBV3-1; abundance: many; j_gene: TRBJ2-7; len: 16; d_gene: NA; CDR3nt: TGTGCCAGCAGCCAAGGACAATCGACAGTTACCTACGAGCAGTACTTC; CDR3aa: CASSQGQSTVTYEQYF
v_gene: TRBV10-3; abundance: NA; j_gene: TRBJ1-2; len: 13; d_gene: TRBD1; CDR3nt: TGTGCCATCAGTGTATCCGACAGGGAAGGCTACACCTTC; CDR3aa: CAISVSDREGYTF
v_gene: TRBV7-9; abundance: many; j_gene: TRBJ1-6; len: 15; d_gene: NA; CDR3nt: TGTGCCAGCAGCCTAGGGGGAGGGAGTAATTCACCCCTCCACTTT; CDR3aa: CASSLGGGSNSPLHF
v_gene: TRBV11-2; abundance: many; j_gene: TRBJ2-7; len: 17; d_gene: TRBD1; CDR3nt: TGTGCCAGCAGCTTGTCCGACACCCCGGGACAGCCTTACGAGCAGTACTTC; CDR3aa: CASSLSDTPGQPYEQYF